This TCR beta chain came from a study of shared clonotypes between healthy human individuals. This table comes from immunoSEQ multiplex PCR, and its TCRdb copy is limited to in-frame clones, with some not included. This sample has hundreds of thousands of clones; about 90% occur once, and the top ten carry roughly 24%. Overall study findings and caveats: The low donor count limited represented genetic and exposure-history diversity. The authors sampled blood alone, and tissue repertoires likely differ. Sequencing depth was expected to affect clonotype sharing among donors. Generation of non-shared clonotypes was less probable than generation of clonotypes shared by all four donors.

Naive CD8 populations comprised CD45RO-negative cells positively selected for CCR7, excluding terminally differentiated effector memory CD45RA+ cells. For this clone: Its antigen is still unknown.

The germline gives CDR1 ENHRY, CDR2 SYGVKD. The CDR3 consists of 18 residues. The J segment lost 1 base and the V segment lost 6 bases, leaving 14 bases of the junction unmatched. The sequenced sample consisted of naive CD8+ T cells sorted from blood. The chain recombines TRBV10-3 with TRBJ2-1; TRBD2 matches 8 bases. This clonotype originated in a man between 25 and 39 years old in good health. The CDR3 is CAIRGLAATSSSYNEQFF. The DNA of the CDR3 is TGTGCCATCAGAGGACTAGCAGCTACGAGCTCTTCCTACAATGAGCAGTTCTTC.